A selection of T cell receptor beta chains follows, all from one sample in a study of blood T cell repertoires in COVID-19. Libraries were prepared by immunoSEQ multiplex PCR; TCRdb keeps only in-frame clonotypes and omits some of them. This sample has some 530,000 clones, with more than 85% found just once. Sequencing used PBMCs or T cells enriched from blood (not recorded which). Source of these receptors: a woman aged 60-70 years who had recovered from COVID-19. Each CDR3 is given with its conserved first and last residue. Each record gives: V gene, J gene, D gene, clone size, CDR3 DNA, CDR3 protein. The D gene is left open where the match is weak. Where a row states a size, it is once, few, many or the class of an expanded clone; other rows omit it.

TRBV2	TRBJ2-1	TRBD2	-	TGTGCCAGCATAAGGACTAGCGGGGGGGCCGCCTACAATGAGCAGTTCTTC	CASIRTSGGAAYNEQFF
TRBV29-1	TRBJ2-3	-	-	TGCAGCGTTGTGAGGTCTTTGGATACGCAGTATTTT	CSVVRSLDTQYF
TRBV28	TRBJ1-6	TRBD1	-	TGTGCCAGCAGTTTAGGGACAGGGGGCGCGTATAATTCACCCCTCCACTTT	CASSLGTGGAYNSPLHF
TRBV2	TRBJ2-2	TRBD1	few	TGTGCCAGCAATAGGGACAGAAACACCGGGGAGCTGTTTTTT	CASNRDRNTGELFF
TRBV28	TRBJ1-5	-	-	TGTGCCAGCAGTTTATGGGAGGGGGGGCGCAACAGACAGCCCCAGCATTTT	CASSLWEGGRNRQPQHF
TRBV10-1	TRBJ1-2	-	few	TGCGCCAGCTCCCCAGATCCGAACTATGGCTACACCTTC	CASSPDPNYGYTF
TRBV24-1	TRBJ2-5	TRBD1	-	TGTGCCACCAGTGACCGGACAGGTCGGGAGACCCAGTACTTC	CATSDRTGRETQYF
TRBV6-1	TRBJ1-2	-	-	TGTGCCAGCAGTGACAGGGAGGAGGGGGGCTACACCTTC	CASSDREEGGYTF
TRBV2	TRBJ2-4	-	-	TGTGCCAGCAGTGTGGGCGGACCGAGCGGGAACATTCAGTACTTC	CASSVGGPSGNIQYF
TRBV10-3	TRBJ1-1	-	-	TGTGCCATCAGTGGACAGGTGAACACTGAAGCTTTCTTT	CAISGQVNTEAFF
TRBV7-9	TRBJ2-1	TRBD2	-	TGTGCCAGCAGCTTAGGCCTAGGAGTTTGGGGGGGAAACAATGAGCAGTTCTTC	CASSLGLGVWGGNNEQFF
TRBV10-3	TRBJ2-7	-	-	TGTGCCATATCCGGGTCGTACGAGCAGTACTTC	CAISGSYEQYF
TRBV27	TRBJ2-2	-	-	TGTGCCAGCAGCCGACTAGATACCGCCCAGGAGACCGGGGAGCTGTTTTTT	CASSRLDTAQETGELFF
TRBV7-9	TRBJ1-4	TRBD1	once	TGTGCCAGCAGCCCTTTCGACAGGGGGGATGAAAAACTGTTTTTT	CASSPFDRGDEKLFF
TRBV11-2	TRBJ1-4	-	-	TGTGCCAGCAGCTTATGGGGGGAGGAGCATGAAAAACTGTTTTTT	CASSLWGEEHEKLFF
TRBV6-5	TRBJ2-7	-	-	TGTGCCAGCACGGGATGGCTCTACGAGCAGTACTTC	CASTGWLYEQYF
TRBV27	TRBJ1-5	-	-	TGTGCCAGCAGTCCCAAAACACCATTCAACCACTATAGCAATCAGCCCCAGCATTTT	CASSPKTPFNHYSNQPQHF
TRBV7-8	TRBJ1-1	-	once	TGTGCCAGCAGCCAGCGGGGGGCAGGAGACACTGAAGCTTTCTTT	CASSQRGAGDTEAFF
TRBV4-1	TRBJ1-2	-	-	TGCGCCAGCAGCCAGGGAGACAACTATGGCTACACCTTC	CASSQGDNYGYTF
TRBV5-1	TRBJ1-1	-	-	TGCGCCAGCAGCTGGTACGGGAGCTGGGACACTGAAGCTTTCTTT	CASSWYGSWDTEAFF
TRBV18	TRBJ1-2	TRBD1	once	TGTGCCAGCTCCCGTGAGACAGGGGACTATGGCTACACCTTC	CASSRETGDYGYTF
TRBV18	TRBJ1-6	TRBD1	once	TGTGCCAGCTCACTCCGCAGAGAGACAGGGGATGATTCACCCCTCCACTTT	CASSLRRETGDDSPLHF
TRBV6-1	TRBJ2-2	-	-	TGTGCCAGCAGTGAACAGGGTGTGAACACCGGGGAGCTGTTTTTT	CASSEQGVNTGELFF
TRBV12-5	TRBJ1-2	-	many	TGTGCTAGTGCCCTCCTCGGGTTTGGGTATGGCTACACCTTC	CASALLGFGYGYTF
TRBV4-1	TRBJ2-1	TRBD1	-	TGCGCCAGCAGCCATGGACAGGGGGAGTTATACAATGAGCAGTTCTTC	CASSHGQGELYNEQFF
TRBV7-8	TRBJ1-3	-	-	TGTGCCAGCAGCTTACAGGACAGAGTCTCTGGAAACACCATATATTTT	CASSLQDRVSGNTIYF
TRBV6-4	TRBJ1-1	-	once	TGTGCCAGCAGGGAACAGGGGAACACTGAAGCTTTCTTT	CASREQGNTEAFF
TRBV5-4	TRBJ2-1	-	few	TGTGCCAGCAGCCGAGCGACAGGGTGGGGGGACAATGAGCAGTTCTTC	CASSRATGWGDNEQFF
TRBV28	TRBJ1-5	-	-	TGTGCCAGCAATGCCCGGGCGGGAAATCAGCCCCAGCATTTT	CASNARAGNQPQHF
TRBV2	TRBJ1-6	-	-	TGTGCCAGCAGTGAAGGGGTGTACGGGTCCAATTCACCCCTCCACTTT	CASSEGVYGSNSPLHF
TRBV6-5	TRBJ1-1	-	-	TGTGCCAGCAGTCCCGGTGGCGCGAGGAGAACTGAAGCTTTCTTT	CASSPGGARRTEAFF
TRBV6-6	TRBJ1-1	-	-	TGTGCCAGCAGTTACTACGGGAGCTCTGAAGCTTTCTTT	CASSYYGSSEAFF
TRBV30	TRBJ1-2	TRBD1	-	TGTGCCTGGAGTGTTATTCCGGGACAGGGGAGGGACTATGGCTACACCTTC	CAWSVIPGQGRDYGYTF
TRBV12-3/TRBV12-4	TRBJ1-5	-	-	TGTGCCAGCAGTTTGGGGACTAATCAGCCCCAGCATTTT	CASSLGTNQPQHF
TRBV12-3/TRBV12-4	TRBJ1-1	TRBD1	-	TGTGCCAGCAGGACAGGGGGAACTGAAGCTTTCTTT	CASRTGGTEAFF
TRBV5-1	TRBJ1-3	-	-	TGCGCCAGCAGCGCGGACGGACACTCTGGAAACACCATATATTTT	CASSADGHSGNTIYF
TRBV4-1	TRBJ1-1	TRBD1	-	TGCGCCAGCAGCCGTGGACAGGGGGCGGTGAACACTGAAGCTTTCTTT	CASSRGQGAVNTEAFF
TRBV3-1/TRBV3-2	TRBJ1-2	-	-	TGTGCCAGCAGCCGAAACCCCCAGGGAAACTATGGCTACACCTTC	CASSRNPQGNYGYTF
TRBV28	TRBJ1-2	TRBD1	-	TGTGCCAGCAGTTTATTATCCCCCGGACAGGGAGGCGGCTACACCTTC	CASSLLSPGQGGGYTF
TRBV6-5	TRBJ1-1	TRBD1	few	TGTGCCACCTCCGGGCAGGGGGCGGCGGACACTGAAGCTTTCTTT	CATSGQGAADTEAFF
TRBV2	TRBJ1-1	TRBD1	few	TGTGCCAGCAAACCGGGACAGAGGATGAACACTGAAGCTTTCTTT	CASKPGQRMNTEAFF
TRBV4-1	TRBJ1-1	-	-	TGCGCCAGCAGCTCCCGAAAGGGAGAGATGAACACTGAAGCTTTCTTT	CASSSRKGEMNTEAFF
TRBV7-2	TRBJ1-4	-	-	TGTGCCAGCAGCTTAGTTTCGGGGAGGGATGAAAAACTGTTTTTT	CASSLVSGRDEKLFF
TRBV6-5	TRBJ1-5	-	-	TGTGCCAGCAGGGTGCAGGCCTATCAGCCCCAGCATTTT	CASRVQAYQPQHF
TRBV18	TRBJ2-3	-	-	TGTGCCAGCTCCCGCGGACAGTTTCCAGATACGCAGTATTTT	CASSRGQFPDTQYF
TRBV4-1	TRBJ1-4	-	-	TGCGCCAGCAGCCAAGATTGGTTCAGGGTGGGTTCTGAAAAACTGTTTTTT	CASSQDWFRVGSEKLFF
TRBV12-2	TRBJ1-1	-	-	TGTGCAAGTCGCTCCAAAGGGACAGGGCTGAACACTGAAGCTTTCTTT	CASRSKGTGLNTEAFF